The 29 T cell receptor beta chains below come from one sample, sequenced in a study of T cell responses to AZD1222 COVID-19 vaccine. TCRdb keeps only in-frame clones here, not all; method: immunoSEQ multiplex PCR. The sample holds around 180,000 clones; around nine tenths are singletons and the top ten take less than 0.55%. The input for sequencing was peripheral blood, taken on day 0 of AZD1222 vaccination. Receptors originate from an adult in good health.

The V call is TRBV5-1, the J call TRBJ2-2; TRBD2 matches 14 bases. V shed 3 bases, J shed 3 bases, and the junction held 4 bases outside the gene matches. This CDR3 region has 17 residues. Germline CDR1 SGHRS, CDR2 YFSETQ. The CDR3 sequence is CASSWGLAGAHTGELFF. In DNA form, the CDR3 reads TGCGCCAGCAGCTGGGGACTAGCGGGGGCCCACACCGGGGAGCTGTTTTTT.

This sequence joins TRBV4-2 and TRBJ1-4; a weak D match, TRBD1 (5 bases). CDR1 and CDR2 (germline): LGHNA, YNFKEQ. The CDR3 is made up of 17 amino acids. Trimming took 1 base from V and 8 from J, leaving 20 bases between them. The CDR3, as DNA: TGTGCCAGCAGCCAAGGAGGCCGGGGTAAAGGGGACGAAAAACTGTTTTTT. Protein product: CASSQGGRGKGDEKLFF.

The chain joins TRBV9 to TRBJ2-5; a possible D gene is TRBD2 (6 bases). The CDR3 covers 15 residues. V was pared by 0 bases and J by 3 bases, with 12 bases between. Germline CDR1 reads SGDLS; CDR2 reads YYNGEE. CDR3 DNA: TGTGCCAGCAGCGTAGCCCCGACTAGAGAAGAGACCCAGTACTTC. It is translated as CASSVAPTREETQYF.

This clone is a singleton in its sample. The gene calls are TRBV9 and TRBJ2-5; possible D gene TRBD2, 6 bases. V gave up 0 bases and J gave up 1 base, with 19 bases separating them. The CDR3 is made up of 18 amino acids. Germline V lookup: CDR1 SGDLS, CDR2 YYNGEE. For the CDR3, the DNA is TGTGCCAGCAGCGTAGAGAGGGGCGGGAACACGGGCCAAGAGACCCAGTACTTC. As protein: CASSVERGGNTGQETQYF.

This chain uses TRBV27 with TRBJ2-7; perhaps TRBD2 as D (6 bases). Trimming stripped 2 bases from V and 2 bases from J, with 13 bases between. Germline CDR1 MNHEY, CDR2 SMNVEV (reference sequence). CDR3 size: 15 residues. The chain's CDR3 is CASSLGRESTYEQYF. The CDR3 DNA sequence: TGTGCCAGCAGTTTAGGACGGGAGAGTACCTACGAGCAGTACTTC.

The chain has TRBV6-4 and TRBJ2-6; tentative D call: TRBD2 (6 bases). This CDR3 contains 17 residues. V was clipped by 2 bases and J by 0 bases, with 11 bases between them. The germline CDR1 and CDR2 sequences are MRHNA and SNTAGT. The chain's CDR3 is CASSDGDSVSGANVLTF. In DNA, the CDR3 is TGTGCCAGCAGTGACGGGGACTCCGTCTCTGGGGCCAACGTCCTGACTTTC.

CDR3: CASSRDGRGQGEAFF. The CDR3 coding sequence is TGTGCCAGCAGTAGAGACGGGCGCGGGCAGGGTGAAGCTTTCTTT. The J gene is TRBJ1-1, the V gene TRBV6-5, with D maybe TRBD1 (5 bases). CDR1 is MNHEY and CDR2 is SVGAGI in the germline V gene. V shed 5 bases and J shed 7 bases, with 20 bases lying between them. This CDR3 region has 15 residues.

The chain uses TRBV30 and TRBJ2-3; 8 bases are a match to TRBD2. The CDR3 extends over 15 amino acids. The J segment lost 5 bases and the V segment lost 2 bases, leaving 9 bases of the junction unmatched. The germline V gene has CDR1 GTSNPN and CDR2 SVGIG (reference sequence). CDR3 sequence: CAWSTGSGMEDTQYF. CDR3 nucleotides: TGTGCCTGGAGTACTGGTAGCGGGATGGAAGATACGCAGTATTTT.

The chain uses TRBV30 and TRBJ2-4; D possibly corresponds to TRBD2 (5 bases). This CDR3 is 13 amino acids long. Germline loops: CDR1 GTSNPN, CDR2 SVGIG (reference sequence). Trimming took 1 base from V and 6 from J, leaving 10 bases between them. The CDR3: CAWSGGRGNIQYF. CDR3 DNA: TGTGCCTGGAGTGGAGGACGGGGAAACATTCAGTACTTC.

This chain links TRBV3-1 (or the pseudogene TRBV3-2) with TRBJ2-5; 7 bases map to TRBD2. The CDR3 totals 14 residues. With V trimmed by 3 bases and J by 5 bases, 6 bases remained unmatched. Germline values: CDR1 LGHDT, CDR2 YNNKEL (reference sequence). The CDR3 region has the DNA TGTGCCAGCAGCCAGGGACTACCTATGGAGACCCAGTACTTC. It codes for CASSQGLPMETQYF.

This chain links TRBV18 with TRBJ1-1; the match to TRBD1 covers 10 bases. The junction had 4 bases not matched to a gene; V was cut back by 4 bases and J by 8 bases. The germline V gene has CDR1 KGHSH and CDR2 LQKENI. The CDR3 sequence is 13 residues long. This CDR3 is CASSLDRGREAFF. The CDR3 coding sequence is TGTGCCAGCTCACTTGACAGGGGGCGAGAAGCTTTCTTT.

V and J are TRBV7-9 and TRBJ1-1; tentatively, D is TRBD1 (5 bases). Germline CDR1 is SEHNR and CDR2 is FQNEAQ (reference sequence). The V and J ends lost 2 bases and 4 bases respectively, with 11 bases between them. The CDR3 spans 14 residues. The DNA for the CDR3 is TGTGCCAGCAGCTTAAAGGGACCTAGCACTGAAGCTTTCTTT. Translating it yields CASSLKGPSTEAFF.

This rearrangement joins TRBV19 to TRBJ1-2; 8 bases fit TRBD1. CDR1 is LNHDA, CDR2 SQIVND, per germline (reference sequence). The CDR3 sequence is 14 residues long. After removal of 5 bases from V and 8 bases from J, the junction contained 10 bases not matched to a gene. The CDR3 spells CASSRTGLWEGYTF. CDR3 nucleotides: TGTGCCAGTAGTCGGACAGGGCTATGGGAGGGCTACACCTTC.

This clone was counted a single time. V is TRBV6-1 and J is TRBJ1-1; D not resolved. CDR3 length: 13 residues. From germline, CDR1 is MNHNS and CDR2 SASEGT. V lost 2 bases and J 7 bases, leaving 11 bases between the germline ends. The CDR3 nucleotides are TGTGCCAGCAGTGAAACTCGCTGGGGTGAAGCTTTCTTT. Protein sequence: CASSETRWGEAFF.

The rearrangement links TRBV9 to TRBJ2-5; maybe TRBD2 (7 bases). V was trimmed by 4 bases and J by 5 bases, leaving 18 bases between them. Germline lookup yields CDR1 SGDLS and CDR2 YYNGEE. The CDR3 covers 15 residues. For the CDR3, the DNA is TGTGCCAGCAGCCAATCCCCGGGGGGCCGGGAGACCCAGTACTTC. It yields the protein CASSQSPGGRETQYF.

The chain has TRBV5-4 and TRBJ1-2; the match to TRBD1 covers 8 bases. Germline V gene sequence: CDR1 SGHNT, CDR2 YYREEE (reference sequence). This CDR3 has 13 residues. With V trimmed by 1 base and J by 8 bases, 4 bases remained unmatched. The chain's CDR3 is CASSLQGADGYTF. The CDR3 nucleotides read TGTGCCAGCAGCTTGCAGGGGGCAGACGGCTACACCTTC.

Comments on this clone: The junction differs from germline at one of its ends, possibly a read error. The gene calls are TRBV7-7 and TRBJ2-7; the D is unclear. From germline, CDR1 is SSHAT and CDR2 FNYEAQ (reference sequence). CDR3 size: 15 residues. CDR3 DNA: TGTGCTAGCAGCTTAGAAGCAGGCCCCTCTTACGAGCAGTACTTC. Protein sequence: CASSLEAGPSYEQYF.

This clone was counted once. This rearrangement joins TRBV5-4 to TRBJ1-6; D ambiguous. V was pared by 0 bases and J by 7 bases, with 8 bases between. Germline CDR1 is SGHNT and CDR2 is YYREEE (reference sequence). This CDR3 is built from 14 residues. CDR3 region: CASSLAEINSPLHF. CDR3 nucleotide sequence: TGTGCCAGCAGCTTGGCGGAAATCAATTCACCCCTCCACTTT. Together with reference TRBV5-4 and TRBJ1-6, the CDR3 gives the full variable domain: ETGVTQSPTHLIKTRGQQVTLRCSSQSGHNTVSWYQQALGQGPQFIFQYYREEENGRGNFPPRFSGLQFPNYSSELNVNALELDDSALYLCASSLAEINSPLHFGNGTRLTVT.

The CDR3 sequence is CASSLRGRLAGGHEQFF. CDR3 in DNA: TGTGCCAGCAGCTTACGGGGGAGGCTAGCGGGAGGACATGAGCAGTTCTTC. V and J are TRBV11-3 and TRBJ2-1; 11 bases line up with TRBD2. Germline V gene sequence: CDR1 SGHNT, CDR2 YENEEA. This CDR3 spans 17 amino acids. The ends lost 2 bases at V and 8 bases at J; junction bases unmatched: 11.

This chain links TRBV27 with TRBJ1-1; D unclear. V lost 1 base, J lost 6 bases, and 9 bases lay in between. CDR1 MNHEY and CDR2 SMNVEV come from the germline V gene (reference sequence). The CDR3 length is 13 residues. The CDR3 sequence is CASSLLRGSEAFF. The DNA of the CDR3 is TGTGCCAGCAGTTTATTACGGGGATCTGAAGCTTTCTTT.

As for this clone: Other DNA sequences within the sample encode an identical CDR3. The chain links TRBV14 to TRBJ2-7; D ambiguous. Germline assignment: CDR1 SGHDN and CDR2 FVKESK. This CDR3 is built from 11 residues. The V end lost 3 bases, the J end lost 4 bases, and 4 bases lay between the germline ends. The CDR3 nucleotides read TGTGCCAGCAGCCACTCGTACGAGCAGTACTTC. Translation: CASSHSYEQYF. Complete variable domain (other parts from reference TRBV14 and TRBJ2-7): EAGVTQFPSHSVIEKGQTVTLRCDPISGHDNLYWYRRVMGKEIKFLLHFVKESKQDESGMPNNRFLAERTGGTYSTLKVQPAELEDSGVYFCASSHSYEQYFGPGTRLTVT.

This clone was observed a handful of times. The V and J genes are TRBV4-3 and TRBJ2-1; no reliable D call. The CDR3 extends over 15 amino acids. CDR1 is LGHNA and CDR2 is YSLEER in the germline V gene. Trimming shortened V by 0 bases and J by 0 bases, and 6 bases separated the two germline ends. The CDR3 protein is CASSQEAFSYNEQFF. CDR3 bases: TGCGCCAGCAGCCAAGAGGCCTTCTCCTACAATGAGCAGTTCTTC.

The chain couples TRBV4-3 to TRBJ1-2, with TRBD1 as a possible D gene (6 bases). The CDR3 is 16 amino acids. Germline values: CDR1 LGHNA, CDR2 YSLEER. V lost 0 bases and J lost 1, with 12 bases in between. CDR3 nucleotide sequence: TGCGCCAGCAGCCAAGATCGAACCAGGGGTAACTATGGCTACACCTTC. This encodes CASSQDRTRGNYGYTF.

This clone was recorded a few times. In nucleotides, the CDR3 is TGTGCCAGCAGCTCACGCAGGGCTAGCGGCTACGAGCAGTACTTC. It translates to CASSSRRASGYEQYF. V gene TRBV7-9 combines with J gene TRBJ2-7, with 7 bases that match TRBD2. The CDR3 is 15 amino acids. CDR1 SEHNR and CDR2 FQNEAQ come from the germline V gene (reference sequence). J lost 3 bases, V lost 4 bases, and 9 bases had no gene match.

The J gene is TRBJ2-7, the V gene TRBV10-2; D unclear. V was clipped by 3 bases and J by 0 bases, with 6 bases between them. The germline gives CDR1 WSHSY, CDR2 SAAADI. There are 13 residues in the CDR3. As DNA, the CDR3 is TGCGCCAGCAGTGATATCAGCTCCTACGAGCAGTACTTC. Translating it yields CASSDISSYEQYF.

The V call is TRBV4-3, the J call TRBJ1-2, with 9 bases identical to TRBD1. With 5 bases clipped from V and 1 base from J, the junction kept 5 bases outside the gene matches. The CDR3 is made up of 15 amino acids. The germline CDR1 and CDR2 sequences are LGHNA and YSLEER. CDR3 DNA: TGCGCCAGCAGCGGAGGGACAGGGTTTAACTATGGCTACACCTTC. This translates into CASSGGTGFNYGYTF.

The chain couples TRBV4-1 to TRBJ1-2; no firm D call. CDR1 and CDR2 from the germline V gene are MGHRA and YSYEKL. Trimming shortened V by 2 bases and J by 4 bases, and 17 bases separated the two germline ends. The CDR3 contains 16 residues. CDR3 loop: CASSQSQTTSLYGYTF. The CDR3 bases are TGCGCCAGCAGCCAATCGCAAACAACGAGCCTCTATGGCTACACCTTC.

This chain uses TRBV6-2 or TRBV6-3 with TRBJ2-7; D possibly corresponds to TRBD1 (7 bases). Germline CDR1 reads MNHEY; CDR2 reads SVGEGT. Deletions cut 0 bases from V and 2 bases from J, with 11 bases between. The CDR3 is 15 amino acids. The CDR3 DNA is TGTGCCAGCAGTTACTCGACAGGGAGGACCTACGAGCAGTACTTC. It encodes CASSYSTGRTYEQYF.

The chain has TRBV19 and TRBJ2-2, with a tentative D call TRBD2 (6 bases). CDR3 size: 16 residues. V lost 7 bases and J lost 6, with 21 bases in between. Germline CDR1 and CDR2: LNHDA and SQIVND (reference sequence). CDR3 bases: TGTGCCAGTAATGATTACCGGGACTCAAATCCCGGGGAGCTGTTTTTT. Its protein product is CASNDYRDSNPGELFF.